The 25 T cell receptor beta chains listed next were all sequenced from one sample in a study of radiation and T cells in renal cell carcinoma. Time point indicated: baseline pretreatment blood. Treatment denoted: 15 Gy SBRT to primary tumor, nephrectomy 4 weeks later. TCRdb's table, derived via immunoSEQ multiplex PCR, lists solely in-frame clones and lacks some. The repertoire holds 120,000 to 150,000 clones, around 89% seen once, with around 4% in the top ten. The source material was blood, sampled from a patient whose treatment included radiotherapy and nephrectomy. The receptors come from a woman in her 70s with renal cell carcinoma.

V usage is TRBV18 and J usage is TRBJ1-6; 12 bases agree with TRBD1. V shed 4 bases and J 9 bases; nucleotides not matched to a gene: 7. Germline V CDR1 and CDR2: KGHSH, LQKENI. CDR3 length: 16 residues. The CDR3 DNA reads as TGTGCCAGCTCACAGGGACAGGGGGCGGCGAGTTCACCCCTCCACTTT. It specifies CASSQGQGAASSPLHF.

This clone was counted a single time. The chain carries TRBV27 and TRBJ2-5; the match to TRBD1 covers 9 bases. This CDR3 has 13 amino acids. The V gene's germline CDR1 is MNHEY and CDR2 SMNVEV (reference sequence). Trimming removed 6 bases from V and 5 bases from J; junction bases left unmatched: 4. The CDR3 sequence is CASRGQGRETQYF. In DNA form, the CDR3 reads TGTGCCAGCAGGGGACAGGGACGGGAGACCCAGTACTTC.

This clone was detected only a few times. The chain carries TRBV30 and TRBJ1-1; 10 positions agree with TRBD1. Germline V gene sequence: CDR1 GTSNPN, CDR2 SVGIG (reference sequence). This CDR3 has 13 residues. Trimming took 3 bases from V and 10 from J; bases not matched to a gene: 8. The CDR3 DNA reads TGTGCCTGGAGCAACCGCCGGGACAGGGGAGCTTTCTTT. Translation gives CAWSNRRDRGAFF.

The gene calls are TRBV27 and TRBJ2-5; 10 positions match TRBD1. J was trimmed by 4 bases and V by 5 bases; bases with no gene match: 10. Germline values: CDR1 MNHEY, CDR2 SMNVEV (reference sequence). This CDR3 spans 16 amino acids. CDR3 residues: CASSRKTGGVGETQYF. In nucleotides, the CDR3 is TGTGCCAGCAGTCGAAAGACAGGGGGCGTCGGAGAGACCCAGTACTTC.

The chain combines TRBV6-1 with TRBJ1-6; 9 nucleotides line up with TRBD1. The CDR3 covers 14 residues. CDR1 is MNHNS and CDR2 is SASEGT in the germline V gene. V shed 6 bases, J shed 9 bases, and the junction held 6 bases outside the gene matches. The CDR3: CASSVDRGGSPLHF. CDR3 nucleotides: TGTGCCAGCAGCGTGGACAGGGGCGGTTCACCCCTCCACTTT.

The gene calls are TRBV27 and TRBJ1-1; no clear D gene. Germline CDR1 and CDR2: MNHEY and SMNVEV (reference sequence). V lost 0 bases to trimming and J lost 1 base, with 12 bases between them. The CDR3 is 16 amino acids. CDR3 protein: CASSLSVAVPNTEAFF. The CDR3 region has the DNA TGTGCCAGCAGTTTATCTGTCGCGGTCCCGAACACTGAAGCTTTCTTT.

V usage is TRBV7-2 and J usage is TRBJ1-2; 8 nucleotides match TRBD1. The CDR3 loop spans 15 amino acids. V gave up 5 bases and J gave up 1 base; unmatched junction bases: 6. Germline V gene lookup returns CDR1 SGHTA and CDR2 FQGNSA. The CDR3 loop reads CASSIGQGFNYGYTF. The CDR3 region has the DNA TGTGCCAGCAGCATAGGACAGGGATTTAACTATGGCTACACCTTC.

V and J are TRBV5-1 and TRBJ1-6; 7 bases align to TRBD1. CDR1 and CDR2 (germline): SGHRS, YFSETQ. Trimming removed 4 bases from V and 7 bases from J; junction bases left unmatched: 11. The CDR3 runs 16 residues. The CDR3 here is CASSPVTGVKNSPLHF. The CDR3 DNA sequence: TGCGCCAGCAGCCCGGTAACAGGGGTAAAGAATTCACCCCTCCACTTT. Full variable domain (remainder filled in from reference TRBV5-1 and TRBJ1-6): KAGVTQTPRYLIKTRGQQVTLSCSPISGHRSVSWYQQTPGQGLQFLFEYFSETQRNKGNFPGRFSGRQFSNSRSEMNVSTLELGDSALYLCASSPVTGVKNSPLHFGNGTRLTVT.

The count of this clone is one. The V and J genes are TRBV10-3 and TRBJ2-7; D not certain. This CDR3 comprises 11 residues. Between the trimmed V and J ends, which lost 10 bases and 0 bases, there was a span of 7 bases. Germline CDR1 and CDR2: ENHRY and SYGVKD. CDR3 sequence reads: CATAFSYEQYF. In DNA form, the CDR3 reads TGTGCCACCGCCTTCTCCTACGAGCAGTACTTC.

The chain uses TRBV11-3 and TRBJ1-1; no definite D call. The germline V and J ends were trimmed by 0 bases and 2 bases, with 4 bases remaining between them. The CDR3 length is 13 residues. In germline, CDR1 is SGHNT, CDR2 YENEEA. The DNA of the CDR3 is TGTGCCAGCAGCTTAGACAGTAACACTGAAGCTTTCTTT. Translating gives CASSLDSNTEAFF.

The genes are TRBV6-5 and TRBJ2-3; perhaps TRBD2 as D (7 bases). Germline loops: CDR1 MNHEY, CDR2 SVGAGI. Trimming pared 6 bases from V and 10 bases from J, leaving 11 bases between. The CDR3 totals 11 residues. The CDR3 DNA follows: TGTGCCAGCAGAAGGGGGGGAGCGCAGTATTTT. Protein sequence: CASRRGGAQYF.

This sequence joins TRBV7-2 and TRBJ2-4; tentatively, D is TRBD1 or TRBD2 (5 bases each). The CDR3 has 18 amino acids. The V and J ends lost 1 base and 0 bases respectively, with 16 bases between them. From germline, CDR1 is SGHTA and CDR2 FQGNSA. CDR3 residues: CASSLVGTPRLAKNIQYF. As DNA, the CDR3 is TGTGCCAGCAGCTTAGTAGGGACGCCTCGTTTAGCCAAAAACATTCAGTACTTC.

The V and J genes are TRBV10-1 and TRBJ1-6, with 7 bases lining up with TRBD1. The trim removed 7 bases at V and 3 bases at J, leaving 15 bases unmatched. CDR1 and CDR2 from the germline V gene are WNHNN and SYGVQD (reference sequence). The CDR3 runs to 18 residues. For the CDR3, the DNA is TGCGCCAGCACGGACCAGGGGGGCATTTTTTTCTATAATTCACCCCTCCACTTT. This translates into CASTDQGGIFFYNSPLHF.

V is TRBV30 and J is TRBJ1-1; tentative D call: TRBD1 (6 bases). V lost 1 base to trimming and J lost 5 bases, with 17 bases between them. Germline-derived CDR1 and CDR2 are GTSNPN and SVGIG (reference sequence). The length of the CDR3 is 15 residues. In nucleotides, the CDR3 is TGTGCCTGGAGTGCTGGGGGGGGCGCGAGAACTGAAGCTTTCTTT. Translated: CAWSAGGGARTEAFF.

The chain links TRBV7-2 to TRBJ2-2; TRBD1 matches at 8 bases. Germline lookup yields CDR1 SGHTA and CDR2 FQGNSA. V shed 5 bases, J shed 7 bases, and the junction held 6 bases outside the gene matches. The CDR3 runs to 14 residues. CDR3 protein: CASSRTGKGGELFF. The CDR3 nucleotides are TGTGCCAGCAGCCGGACAGGGAAGGGCGGGGAGCTGTTTTTT.

The rearrangement uses TRBV29-1 and TRBJ2-1; 8 nucleotides line up with TRBD1. V lost 8 bases, J lost 6 bases, and 12 bases stayed unmatched. Germline V lookup: CDR1 SQVTM, CDR2 ANQGSEA. CDR3 size: 14 residues. The CDR3, as DNA: TGCAGCCTTGTAGGCAGGGGGCTGTTCAATGAGCAGTTCTTC. It yields the protein CSLVGRGLFNEQFF.

The chain joins TRBV28 to TRBJ2-7, with a weak D call TRBD1 (6 bases). Germline V gene sequence: CDR1 MDHEN, CDR2 SYDVKM. This CDR3 has 16 residues. Trimming cost V 8 bases and J 3 bases, with 23 bases left between them. The CDR3 bases are TGTGCCAGCGCACAGCCTTACGGGACAAAAGACTACGAGCAGTACTTC. Its protein is CASAQPYGTKDYEQYF. Based on the CDR3 plus reference TRBV28 and TRBJ2-7, the full variable domain is DVKVTQSSRYLVKRTGEKVFLECVQDMDHENMFWYRQDPGLGLRLIYFSYDVKMKEKGDIPEGYSVSREKKERFSLILESASTNQTSMYLCASAQPYGTKDYEQYFGPGTRLTVT.

CDR3 bases: TGTGCCAGCAGCTTAGGTCTAGATCAGCCCCAGCATTTT. Translation: CASSLGLDQPQHF. This sequence joins TRBV7-9 and TRBJ1-5; D unclear. This CDR3 region has 13 residues. V shed 1 base and J shed 5 bases, with 6 bases lying between them. Germline V lookup: CDR1 SEHNR, CDR2 FQNEAQ (reference sequence).

The J gene is TRBJ1-1, the V gene TRBV27; no firm D call. CDR3 length: 14 amino acids. Per the germline V gene, CDR1 is MNHEY and CDR2 is SMNVEV (reference sequence). V gave up 2 bases and J gave up 0 bases, with 7 bases separating them. DNA for the CDR3: TGTGCCAGCAGTTTAAGAGGCCTGAACACTGAAGCTTTCTTT. Its protein product is CASSLRGLNTEAFF.

J is TRBJ2-7 and V is TRBV5-4; D might be TRBD1 or TRBD2, each matching 5 bases. Per germline, CDR1 SGHNT and CDR2 YYREEE (reference sequence). The CDR3 runs 14 residues. Trimming took off 3 bases at V and 0 bases at J, with 10 bases between the two ends. CDR3 protein: CASSSGTDSYEQYF. CDR3 sequence (DNA): TGTGCCAGCAGCTCCGGGACGGACTCCTACGAGCAGTACTTC.

J is TRBJ1-4 and V is TRBV10-3; 7 nucleotides agree with TRBD1. V lost 3 bases to trimming and J lost 8 bases; unmatched junction nucleotides: 15. CDR1 and CDR2 from the germline V gene are ENHRY and SYGVKD. This CDR3 is 17 amino acids long. CDR3 bases: TGTGCCATCAGTGATCCACTTCTGACAGGGTTGAACGAAAAACTGTTTTTT. This encodes CAISDPLLTGLNEKLFF.

This chain uses TRBV5-6 with TRBJ2-2; TRBD2 agrees at 10 bases. The CDR3 is 15 amino acids. V was clipped by 0 bases and J by 7 bases; unmatched bases: 3. Germline V gives CDR1 SGHDT, CDR2 YYEEEE. For the CDR3, the DNA is TGTGCCAGCAGCTTGGGACTAGCGGGCAACGGGGAGCTGTTTTTT. Protein product: CASSLGLAGNGELFF.

The V call is TRBV15, the J call TRBJ1-1; D perhaps matches TRBD1 (6 bases). V gave up 9 bases and J gave up 0 bases, with 20 bases separating them. This CDR3 comprises 16 residues. The germline V gene encodes CDR1 LNHNV and CDR2 YYDKDF (reference sequence). CDR3 loop: CATRVGSRGVNTEAFF. DNA of the CDR3: TGTGCCACTAGAGTAGGGAGTAGGGGGGTGAACACTGAAGCTTTCTTT.

The DNA for the CDR3 is TGTGCCAGCAGCTTAGATCGGAGAAGTGATGGCTACACCTTC. Encoded protein: CASSLDRRSDGYTF. The gene calls are TRBV11-2 and TRBJ1-2; D uncertain. The CDR3 has 14 residues. V was clipped by 0 bases and J by 6 bases, with 11 bases between them. Per germline, CDR1 SGHAT and CDR2 FQNNGV.

The V and J genes are TRBV6-1 and TRBJ2-3; the D call may be TRBD1 or TRBD2 (5 bases each). Per germline, CDR1 MNHNS and CDR2 SASEGT. This CDR3 contains 14 residues. Trimming left V 5 bases short and J 4 bases short, with 13 bases between. In DNA, the CDR3 is TGTGCCAGCAGTACCGGGACCATCCCAGATACGCAGTATTTT. Translating it yields CASSTGTIPDTQYF.